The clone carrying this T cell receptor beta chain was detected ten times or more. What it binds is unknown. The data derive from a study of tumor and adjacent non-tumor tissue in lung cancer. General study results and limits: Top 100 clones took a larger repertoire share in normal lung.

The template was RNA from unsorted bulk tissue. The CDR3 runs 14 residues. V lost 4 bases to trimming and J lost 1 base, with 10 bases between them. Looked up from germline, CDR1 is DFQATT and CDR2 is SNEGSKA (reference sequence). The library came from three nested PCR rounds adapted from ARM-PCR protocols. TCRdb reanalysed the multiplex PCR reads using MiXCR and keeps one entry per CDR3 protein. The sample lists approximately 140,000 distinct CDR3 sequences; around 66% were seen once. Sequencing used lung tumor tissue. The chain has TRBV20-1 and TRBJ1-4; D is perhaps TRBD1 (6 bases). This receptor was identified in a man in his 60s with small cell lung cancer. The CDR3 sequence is CSATDSGTNEKLFF. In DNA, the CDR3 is TGCAGTGCTACGGACAGTGGAACTAATGAAAAACTGTTTTTT.